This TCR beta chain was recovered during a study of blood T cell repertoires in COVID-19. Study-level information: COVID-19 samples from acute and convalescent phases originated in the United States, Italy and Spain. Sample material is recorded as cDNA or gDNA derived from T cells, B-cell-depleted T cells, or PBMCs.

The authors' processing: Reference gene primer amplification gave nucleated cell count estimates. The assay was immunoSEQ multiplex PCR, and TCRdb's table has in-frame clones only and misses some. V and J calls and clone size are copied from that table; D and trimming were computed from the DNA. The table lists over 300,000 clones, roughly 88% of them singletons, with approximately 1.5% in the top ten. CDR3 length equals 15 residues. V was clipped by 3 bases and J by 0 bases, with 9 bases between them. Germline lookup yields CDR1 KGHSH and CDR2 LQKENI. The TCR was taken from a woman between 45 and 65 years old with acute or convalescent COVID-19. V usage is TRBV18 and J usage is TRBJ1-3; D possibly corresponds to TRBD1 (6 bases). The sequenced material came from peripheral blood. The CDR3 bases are TGTGCCAGCTCACCGGACAGTAGCTCTGGAAACACCATATATTTT. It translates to CASSPDSSSGNTIYF.